The 30 T cell receptor beta chains below all came from one sample that was sequenced in a study of blood T cell repertoires in COVID-19. Measured with immunoSEQ multiplex PCR; TCRdb has only the in-frame clones, and not every one. The sample carries over 90,000 clones, about 89% recorded once. Sequenced: peripheral blood. Receptors were obtained from a woman aged 60-70 years with acute or convalescent COVID-19.

The gene calls are TRBV18 and TRBJ2-5; tentatively, D is TRBD1 (6 bases). Deletions cut 3 bases from V and 5 bases from J, with 13 bases between. There are 14 residues in the CDR3. Germline loops: CDR1 KGHSH, CDR2 LQKENI. The CDR3: CASSPLQGGETQYF. The CDR3, as DNA: TGTGCCAGCTCACCTCTACAGGGTGGGGAGACCCAGTACTTC.

This clone occurred a few times. The V call is TRBV2, the J call TRBJ2-1, with 7 bases aligning to TRBD2. Germline values: CDR1 SNHLY, CDR2 FYNNEI. This CDR3 has 14 amino acids. With 7 bases clipped from V and 4 bases from J, the junction kept 7 bases outside the gene matches. This CDR3 reads CASTLGGRYNEQFF. The CDR3 coding sequence is TGTGCCAGCACCCTCGGCGGGAGATACAATGAGCAGTTCTTC.

V usage is TRBV9 and J usage is TRBJ1-1; 7 bases line up with TRBD1. The trim removed 4 bases at V and 1 base at J, leaving 4 bases unmatched. Germline loops: CDR1 SGDLS, CDR2 YYNGEE. This CDR3 is 14 amino acids long. CDR3 loop: CASSQTGQNTEAFF. DNA for the CDR3: TGTGCCAGCAGCCAGACAGGGCAGAACACTGAAGCTTTCTTT. Full variable domain (remainder filled in from reference TRBV9 and TRBJ1-1): DSGVTQTPKHLITATGQRVTLRCSPRSGDLSVYWYQQSLDQGLQFLIQYYNGEERAKGNILERFSAQQFPDLHSELNLSSLELGDSALYFCASSQTGQNTEAFFGQGTRLTVV.

V is TRBV6-5 and J is TRBJ1-1; perhaps TRBD1 as D (5 bases). Trimming took 7 bases from V and 0 from J, leaving 12 bases between them. The CDR3 is 14 residues long. Germline values: CDR1 MNHEY, CDR2 SVGAGI. The CDR3 reads CASINRLLNTEAFF. The CDR3 region has the DNA TGTGCCAGCATAAACAGGCTTTTGAACACTGAAGCTTTCTTT.

V is TRBV29-1 and J is TRBJ2-1; 14 bases agree with TRBD2. This CDR3 has 14 amino acids. Losses at the gene ends were 4 bases for V and 8 bases for J; bases not matched to a gene: 4. Germline CDR1 SQVTM, CDR2 ANQGSEA. The DNA for the CDR3 is TGCAGCGTTGTGGGACTAGCGGGAGACGATGAGCAGTTCTTC. This translates into CSVVGLAGDDEQFF.

This clone was seen more than once but under ten times. In DNA form, the CDR3 reads TGTGCCAGCAGTTGGAGAGGTAGCGCAGGCTTAAGCAATCAGCCCCAGCATTTT. Its translation: CASSWRGSAGLSNQPQHF. The chain carries TRBV6-2 or TRBV6-3 and TRBJ1-5; D gene uncertain. The CDR3 runs 18 residues. Germline loops: CDR1 MNHEY, CDR2 SVGEGT. V lost 4 bases to trimming and J lost 1 base, with 20 bases between them.

The genes are TRBV19 and TRBJ2-5, with TRBD2 identical over 10 bases. The CDR3 length is 17 residues. J lost 5 bases, V lost 1 base, and 10 bases had no gene match. The germline gives CDR1 LNHDA, CDR2 SQIVND (reference sequence). CDR3 protein: CASSIAPLAGAGETQYF. Here the CDR3 DNA reads TGTGCCAGTAGTATAGCTCCGCTAGCGGGAGCTGGGGAGACCCAGTACTTC.

The rearrangement links TRBV5-1 to TRBJ1-4, with 9 bases identical to TRBD1. CDR1 is SGHRS, CDR2 YFSETQ, per germline. Trimming at V came to 4 bases and at J to 8 bases, leaving 12 bases not matched to a gene. The CDR3 is 16 residues long. CDR3 DNA sequence: TGCGCCAGCAGCCTCGGGATACAGGGGGCGCGGGAAAAACTGTTTTTT. It yields the protein CASSLGIQGAREKLFF.

The rearrangement links TRBV5-4 to TRBJ2-1; 9 nucleotides align to TRBD1. The junction had 7 bases not matched to a gene; V was cut back by 6 bases and J by 3 bases. This CDR3 has 15 residues. Per the germline V gene, CDR1 is SGHNT and CDR2 is YYREEE (reference sequence). Here the CDR3 DNA reads TGTGCCAGCAAAATATCGGGACAGGGCTACAATGAGCAGTTCTTC. Translating gives CASKISGQGYNEQFF.

This clone was seen just once. The V and J genes are TRBV1 and TRBJ1-2. TRBV1 is listed as a pseudogene. The CDR3 has 16 amino acids. CDR3 coding DNA: TGCACCAGCAGCCCCCACCGGGGGATTGAAAACTATGGCTACACCTTC. As protein: CTSSPHRGIENYGYTF.

The chain links TRBV10-3 to TRBJ2-1, with 12 nucleotides matching TRBD2. Germline loops: CDR1 ENHRY, CDR2 SYGVKD. CDR3 length equals 15 residues. With 9 bases clipped from V and 4 bases from J, the junction kept 7 bases outside the gene matches. The CDR3 loop is CAITAGTSGYNEQFF. Written as DNA, the CDR3 is TGTGCCATTACAGCCGGGACTAGCGGGTACAATGAGCAGTTCTTC.

V is TRBV6-2 or TRBV6-3 and J is TRBJ2-1, with 11 bases matching TRBD2. This CDR3 has 16 residues. The germline CDR1 and CDR2 sequences are MNHEY and SVGEGT. The J segment lost 14 bases and the V segment lost 5 bases, leaving 17 bases of the junction unmatched. CDR3 bases: TGTGCCAGCAGTGCCCCCGGGACTAGCGGTAGTTGGGGGAAGTTCTTC. This encodes CASSAPGTSGSWGKFF.

Comment on this clone: Other DNA sequences from this sample encode an identical CDR3 as well. This CDR3 is CASSLAGGGSGNTIYF. CDR3 nucleotide sequence: TGTGCCAGCAGCTTAGCGGGGGGAGGCTCTGGAAACACCATATATTTT. This chain joins TRBV7-9 and TRBJ1-3, with D perhaps TRBD1 (5 bases). From germline, CDR1 is SEHNR and CDR2 FQNEAQ (reference sequence). Trimming stripped 0 bases from V and 0 bases from J, with 9 bases between. CDR3 size: 16 residues.

The CDR3 is CASSLAGGYGYTF. In DNA form, the CDR3 reads TGTGCCAGCAGCTTAGCAGGGGGCTATGGCTACACCTTC. This chain connects TRBV7-9 to TRBJ1-2; a possible D gene is TRBD1 (6 bases). Germline V gene sequence: CDR1 SEHNR, CDR2 FQNEAQ (reference sequence). The V end lost 0 bases, the J end lost 4 bases, and 6 bases lay between the germline ends. The CDR3 is made up of 13 amino acids.

V is TRBV30 and J is TRBJ1-1; possible D gene TRBD1, 5 bases. Trimming shortened V by 4 bases and J by 5 bases, and 14 bases separated the two germline ends. The CDR3 covers 13 residues. Germline assignment: CDR1 GTSNPN and CDR2 SVGIG (reference sequence). CDR3 DNA sequence: TGTGCCTGGAAAAGGGCAGGGTGGACTGAAGCTTTCTTT. It translates to CAWKRAGWTEAFF.

This chain links TRBV7-8 with TRBJ1-1; D unresolved. Trimming pared 1 base from V and 0 bases from J, leaving 12 bases between. The CDR3 is 16 residues long. The germline V gene encodes CDR1 SGHVS and CDR2 FQNEAQ. The CDR3 sequence: CASSLVPPEMNTEAFF. The DNA for the CDR3 is TGTGCCAGCAGCTTAGTCCCCCCTGAGATGAACACTGAAGCTTTCTTT.

The V call is TRBV2, the J call TRBJ1-2; 10 bases are shared with TRBD1. The trim removed 11 bases at V and 5 bases at J, leaving 20 bases unmatched. The CDR3 sequence is 17 residues long. CDR1 SNHLY and CDR2 FYNNEI come from the germline V gene. The CDR3 region has the DNA TGTGCCCTACAGATCATAGGAGGACAGGGGGTATCTTATGGCTACACCTTC. Protein sequence: CALQIIGGQGVSYGYTF.

Only one count was recorded for this clone. The rearrangement joins TRBV6-5 to TRBJ2-2; D might be TRBD2 (6 bases). Germline V gives CDR1 MNHEY, CDR2 SVGAGI. This CDR3 has 14 amino acids. The germline V and J ends were trimmed by 10 bases and 8 bases, with 20 bases remaining between them. CDR3 sequence reads: CATLLNLARGELFF. In nucleotides, the CDR3 is TGTGCCACCCTGTTGAACCTAGCGCGAGGGGAGCTGTTTTTT.

The gene calls are TRBV6-5 and TRBJ1-1; a weak D match, TRBD1 (6 bases). Germline V lookup: CDR1 MNHEY, CDR2 SVGAGI. V dropped 4 bases and J dropped 0 bases, with 12 bases sitting between them. CDR3 size: 15 residues. The CDR3 DNA follows: TGTGCCAGCAGTTTCGACAGGACCATGAACACTGAAGCTTTCTTT. Protein: CASSFDRTMNTEAFF.

The CDR3 nucleotides read TGCGCCAGCAGTGACGGGGGAGGGAAAGAGACCCAGTACTTC. Translation: CASSDGGGKETQYF. This rearrangement joins TRBV5-1 to TRBJ2-5, with 7 bases fitting TRBD2. The CDR3 is 14 residues long. From germline, CDR1 is SGHRS and CDR2 YFSETQ. J gave up 3 bases and V 5 bases, and 7 bases lay outside the gene matches.

The chain links TRBV19 to TRBJ1-5, with a possible D match to TRBD1 (6 bases). This CDR3 is built from 15 residues. The germline V gene encodes CDR1 LNHDA and CDR2 SQIVND (reference sequence). The germline V and J ends were trimmed by 7 bases and 0 bases, with 13 bases remaining between them. The CDR3 here is CASIERGLSNQPQHF. DNA of the CDR3: TGTGCCAGTATTGAGCGGGGGCTTAGCAATCAGCCCCAGCATTTT. The whole variable domain, filled in from reference TRBV19 and TRBJ1-5, reads DGGITQSPKYLFRKEGQNVTLSCEQNLNHDAMYWYRQDPGQGLRLIYYSQIVNDFQKGDIAEGYSVSREKKESFPLTVTSAQKNPTAFYLCASIERGLSNQPQHFGDGTRLSIL.

The chain is built from TRBV4-2 and TRBJ2-3; 12 nucleotides line up with TRBD2. CDR3 length: 17 residues. V was pared by 0 bases and J by 2 bases, with 3 bases of the junction left unmatched. Germline-derived CDR1 and CDR2 are LGHNA and YNFKEQ. The CDR3 nucleotides read TGTGCCAGCAGCCAAGAGGCTAGCGGGAGGGTCACAGATACGCAGTATTTT. It is translated as CASSQEASGRVTDTQYF.

This clone was detected a few times. The chain couples TRBV9 to TRBJ1-5; TRBD1 aligns across 8 bases. The CDR3 spans 19 residues. J gave up 1 base and V 0 bases, and 12 bases lay outside the gene matches. Germline V gene lookup returns CDR1 SGDLS and CDR2 YYNGEE. In nucleotides, the CDR3 is TGTGCCAGCAGCGTAGGGCAGGGGGCCTGCAATTGGAGCAATCAGCCCCAGCATTTT. Translating it yields CASSVGQGACNWSNQPQHF.

This clone was seen only a few times. The chain links TRBV28 to TRBJ1-2; D might be TRBD1 (6 bases). Germline values: CDR1 MDHEN, CDR2 SYDVKM. The CDR3 is 13 residues long. V was clipped by 5 bases and J by 4 bases, with 11 bases between them. CDR3 residues: CASSPDRFYGYTF. As DNA, the CDR3 is TGTGCCAGCAGTCCGGACAGATTCTATGGCTACACCTTC.

The rearrangement joins TRBV28 to TRBJ1-6; 8 bases agree with TRBD1. Germline V gene data show CDR1 as MDHEN and CDR2 as SYDVKM. This CDR3 has 14 residues. V dropped 6 bases and J dropped 7; count of bases not matched to a gene: 5. CDR3 in DNA: TGTGCCAGCAGACCCGACAGGGGAAATTCACCCCTCCACTTT. Residues: CASRPDRGNSPLHF.

The chain links TRBV5-4 to TRBJ1-5; D gene uncertain. Between the trimmed V and J ends, which lost 2 bases and 3 bases, there was a span of 6 bases. CDR1 and CDR2 (germline): SGHNT, YYREEE (reference sequence). This CDR3 has 13 residues. CDR3 amino acids: CASSFDNNQPQHF. In DNA form, the CDR3 reads TGTGCCAGCAGCTTCGACAACAATCAGCCCCAGCATTTT.

The rearrangement joins TRBV3-1 (or the pseudogene TRBV3-2) to TRBJ2-3; tentative D call: TRBD2 (6 bases). Germline assignment: CDR1 LGHDT and CDR2 YNNKEL (reference sequence). CDR3 size: 16 residues. With 4 bases removed from V and 2 bases from J, the gap between germline ends came to 16 bases. For the CDR3, the DNA is TGTGCCAGCAGCCCCGGGACTCTAACGACCACAGATACGCAGTATTTT. It encodes CASSPGTLTTTDTQYF.

This clone was found once. This chain connects TRBV10-2 to TRBJ1-2; a weak D match, TRBD1 (5 bases). This CDR3 is 15 amino acids long. The germline gives CDR1 WSHSY, CDR2 SAAADI. The V gene lost 2 bases and the J gene lost 5 bases, with 15 bases spanning the gap. As DNA, the CDR3 is TGCGCCAGCAGTGAGGTTGGAGGGGTTGAATATGGCTACACCTTC. Translating it yields CASSEVGGVEYGYTF.

The chain links TRBV28 to TRBJ2-5, with 8 positions matching TRBD2. Germline CDR1 is MDHEN and CDR2 is SYDVKM. This CDR3 has 14 residues. V shed 8 bases and J 6 bases; nucleotides not matched to a gene: 11. In DNA form, the CDR3 reads TGTGCCAGCTCCGGCGGCGGGAGGTTACAGACCCAGTACTTC. Encoded protein: CASSGGGRLQTQYF.

The rearrangement uses TRBV7-8 and TRBJ2-1, with D possibly matching TRBD1 (5 bases). From germline, CDR1 is SGHVS and CDR2 FQNEAQ. The CDR3 is 13 amino acids. The V gene lost 1 base and the J gene lost 10 bases, with 11 bases spanning the gap. The CDR3: CASSLDGAGEQFF. DNA of the CDR3: TGTGCCAGCAGCTTAGACGGAGCAGGGGAGCAGTTCTTC. The entire variable domain, with the rest obtained from reference TRBV7-8 and TRBJ2-1, is as follows: GAGVSQSPRYKVAKRGQDVALRCDPISGHVSLFWYQQALGQGPEFLTYFQNEAQLDKSGLPSDRFFAERPEGSVSTLKIQRTQQEDSAVYLCASSLDGAGEQFFGPGTRLTVL.